This entry concerns a single T cell receptor (beta chain). This entry belongs to a study of blood T cell repertoires in COVID-19. Patients of the Seattle cohort, enrolled during active infection, were followed longitudinally. Trimming at V came to 1 base and at J to 6 bases, leaving 5 bases not matched to a gene. Germline CDR1 reads SGHTA; CDR2 reads FQGNSA. This CDR3 contains 15 residues. The table came from immunoSEQ multiplex PCR; TCRdb's copy has only in-frame clones and leaves some out. The sample includes 410,000 or so clones, 89% seen only once; the top ten take about 1.4%. V usage is TRBV7-2 and J usage is TRBJ1-2; 10 bases match TRBD1. The receptor comes from a woman aged 40-49 years with COVID-19, enrolled during active disease. The sample taken for sequencing was peripheral blood. The DNA for the CDR3 is TGTGCCAGCAGCTTAGGACCGGGACAGGGGAATGGCTACACCTTC. Translating gives CASSLGPGQGNGYTF. The full variable domain, rest sourced from reference TRBV7-2 and TRBJ1-2, is GAGVSQSPSNKVTEKGKDVELRCDPISGHTALYWYRQSLGQGLEFLIYFQGNSAPDKSGLPSDRFSAERTGGSVSTLTIQRTQQEDSAVYLCASSLGPGQGNGYTFGSGTRLTVV.